Shown below are 15 T cell receptor beta chains from a single sample sequenced in a study of T cell responses to AZD1222 COVID-19 vaccine. The table came from immunoSEQ multiplex PCR; TCRdb's copy has only in-frame clones and leaves some out. The sample holds about 120,000 clones, about 90% seen once. The starting material was peripheral blood, obtained on day 0 of AZD1222 vaccination. Receptor source: an adult in good health.

The rearrangement links TRBV4-2 to TRBJ2-2, with a tentative D call TRBD1 (7 bases). CDR3 length: 15 residues. Germline assignment: CDR1 LGHNA and CDR2 YNFKEQ. Between the trimmed V and J ends, which lost 1 base and 6 bases, there was a span of 12 bases. The CDR3 loop is CASSQVDRDSGELFF. The CDR3 DNA sequence: TGTGCCAGCAGCCAAGTAGACAGGGACTCCGGGGAGCTGTTTTTT.

This clone showed up just once. The CDR3 loop reads CASSRGGETQYF. DNA for the CDR3: TGTGCCAGCAGCAGGGGTGGAGAGACCCAGTACTTC. V and J are TRBV6-5 and TRBJ2-5; D is perhaps TRBD1 (6 bases). There are 12 residues in the CDR3. Trimming pared 6 bases from V and 4 bases from J, leaving 9 bases between. The germline V gene encodes CDR1 MNHEY and CDR2 SVGAGI.

The rearrangement links TRBV19 to TRBJ2-4; D is undetermined. V was clipped by 1 base and J by 8 bases, with 12 bases between them. Germline-derived CDR1 and CDR2 are LNHDA and SQIVND (reference sequence). CDR3 length: 14 amino acids. The CDR3, as DNA: TGTGCCAGTAGTATAGGGGCAGGTCCAGACATTCAGTACTTC. Translating gives CASSIGAGPDIQYF.

V is TRBV2 and J is TRBJ1-2, with D unclear. Trimming cost V 3 bases and J 7 bases, with 12 bases left between them. The CDR3 is 13 amino acids. Germline CDR1 reads SNHLY; CDR2 reads FYNNEI. CDR3 residues: CASSETGVGGYTF. Written as DNA, the CDR3 is TGTGCCAGCAGTGAGACCGGGGTGGGTGGCTACACCTTC. Full variable domain (remainder filled in from reference TRBV2 and TRBJ1-2): EPEVTQTPSHQVTQMGQEVILRCVPISNHLYFYWYRQILGQKVEFLVSFYNNEISEKSEIFDDQFSVERPDGSNFTLKIRSTKLEDSAMYFCASSETGVGGYTFGSGTRLTVV.

The chain carries TRBV7-9 and TRBJ2-1, with D hard to call. Germline assignment: CDR1 SEHNR and CDR2 FQNEAQ (reference sequence). Trimming removed 1 base at V and 5 bases at J, with 15 bases between. The CDR3 totals 16 residues. The CDR3 region is CASSLDLLSTNNEQFF. In DNA, the CDR3 is TGTGCCAGCAGCTTAGACCTACTGAGCACCAACAATGAGCAGTTCTTC.

This chain connects TRBV18 to TRBJ2-5, with TRBD1 matching over 10 bases. This CDR3 has 14 amino acids. V lost 5 bases to trimming and J lost 5 bases; unmatched junction nucleotides: 5. Germline V gene sequence: CDR1 KGHSH, CDR2 LQKENI. This CDR3 is CASSGTGQGETQYF. The CDR3 region has the DNA TGTGCCAGCTCAGGGACGGGACAGGGGGAGACCCAGTACTTC.

This chain uses TRBV18 with TRBJ2-7, with 9 bases lining up with TRBD1. From germline, CDR1 is KGHSH and CDR2 LQKENI. With 6 bases clipped from V and 7 bases from J, the junction kept 13 bases outside the gene matches. The CDR3 extends over 15 amino acids. CDR3 nucleotides: TGTGCCAGCTCGCCCGGGACAGGGAGATTAGAGGAGCAGTACTTC. This encodes CASSPGTGRLEEQYF.

The chain employs TRBV7-8 and TRBJ1-4; D unclear. Germline V CDR1 and CDR2: SGHVS, FQNEAQ. V was clipped by 5 bases and J by 5 bases, with 12 bases between them. This CDR3 is built from 14 residues. The CDR3 DNA is TGTGCCAGCAGCCGAGAAGCGATGAATGAAAAACTGTTTTTT. Protein sequence: CASSREAMNEKLFF.

The V gene is TRBV7-9, the J gene TRBJ1-2; the D is unclear. The CDR3 spans 12 residues. Per the germline V gene, CDR1 is SEHNR and CDR2 is FQNEAQ (reference sequence). V shed 6 bases and J shed 5 bases, with 10 bases lying between them. The CDR3 protein is CASRRAEYGYTF. The CDR3 nucleotides read TGTGCCAGCAGGCGGGCAGAATATGGCTACACCTTC.

This clone showed up just once. V gene TRBV29-1 combines with J gene TRBJ2-7; D unclear. Trimming took 7 bases from V and 0 from J, leaving 16 bases between them. This CDR3 spans 14 amino acids. Germline V gives CDR1 SQVTM, CDR2 ANQGSEA. CDR3 DNA: TGCAGCGCCTTCCTTTCGTGGAACTCCTACGAGCAGTACTTC. Protein product: CSAFLSWNSYEQYF.

The chain recombines TRBV20-1 with TRBJ2-5, with unresolved D. CDR1 and CDR2 from the germline V gene are DFQATT and SNEGSKA (reference sequence). Trimming stripped 5 bases from V and 7 bases from J, with 11 bases between. The CDR3 has 11 amino acids. CDR3 amino acids: CSAQWVATQYF. The CDR3 DNA reads TGCAGTGCTCAGTGGGTGGCGACCCAGTACTTC.

This rearrangement joins TRBV4-3 to TRBJ2-7; weak D call: TRBD2 (6 bases). CDR3 length: 16 amino acids. Germline V gene lookup returns CDR1 LGHNA and CDR2 YSLEER. V gave up 4 bases and J gave up 3 bases, with 19 bases separating them. In DNA form, the CDR3 reads TGCGCCAGCAGCCGAGGGACTGATGGTAACCACTACGAGCAGTACTTC. This sequence encodes CASSRGTDGNHYEQYF.

J is TRBJ2-2 and V is TRBV6-1, with 10 bases identical to TRBD2. Germline lookup yields CDR1 MNHNS and CDR2 SASEGT. After removal of 3 bases from V and 4 bases from J, the junction contained 11 bases not matched to a gene. The CDR3 contains 18 residues. The CDR3 protein is CASSEEKIAGGPTGELFF. The CDR3 DNA reads TGTGCCAGCAGTGAGGAAAAGATAGCGGGGGGACCCACCGGGGAGCTGTTTTTT.

The chain is built from TRBV5-4 and TRBJ1-1; D is perhaps TRBD1 (5 bases). The V gene lost 4 bases and the J gene lost 1 base, with 14 bases spanning the gap. The CDR3 spans 15 residues. CDR1 SGHNT and CDR2 YYREEE come from the germline V gene (reference sequence). CDR3 nucleotide sequence: TGTGCCAGCAGCCGGGACGGGACCAGGAACACTGAAGCTTTCTTT. This translates into CASSRDGTRNTEAFF.

The rearrangement links TRBV6-2 or TRBV6-3 to TRBJ1-2, with D tentatively TRBD1 (5 bases). CDR1 is MNHEY and CDR2 is SVGEGT in the germline V gene. The germline V and J ends were trimmed by 1 base and 4 bases, with 10 bases remaining between them. This CDR3 has 14 residues. CDR3 nucleotide sequence: TGTGCCAGCAGTTACTTTCCGGGGGGCTATGGCTACACCTTC. This translates into CASSYFPGGYGYTF.